Presented here are 29 T cell receptor beta chains from one specimen sequenced in a study of T cell responses to AZD1222 COVID-19 vaccine. Measured with immunoSEQ multiplex PCR; TCRdb has only the in-frame clones, and not every one. In the table there are tens of thousands of clones, around 80% of which are singletons. The sample here was peripheral blood, taken on day 0 of AZD1222 vaccination. The receptors were sampled from an adult in good health.

The rearrangement uses TRBV6-5 and TRBJ1-2; D is undetermined. Germline V lookup: CDR1 MNHEY, CDR2 SVGAGI. The V end lost 0 bases, the J end lost 2 bases, and 10 bases lay between the germline ends. The length of the CDR3 is 15 residues. CDR3 bases: TGTGCCAGCAGTTACTCGGTGAAGGGAAACTATGGCTACACCTTC. Residues: CASSYSVKGNYGYTF.

This rearrangement joins TRBV6-1 to TRBJ1-2; D is unresolved. Germline assignment: CDR1 MNHNS and CDR2 SASEGT. Trimming shortened V by 1 base and J by 8 bases, and 14 bases separated the two germline ends. The CDR3 runs to 14 residues. The CDR3, as DNA: TGTGCCAGCAGTGAAGAACATGGTCCGAGAGGCTACACCTTC. Its protein is CASSEEHGPRGYTF.

This clone came up once. The chain carries TRBV10-2 and TRBJ1-6; D may be TRBD1 (5 bases). The V gene lost 6 bases and the J gene lost 10 bases, with 19 bases spanning the gap. The germline gives CDR1 WSHSY, CDR2 SAAADI. This CDR3 comprises 15 residues. CDR3 sequence (DNA): TGCGCCAGCAGGGAAGACAGCGGGGACTCGTCACCCCTCCACTTT. This sequence encodes CASREDSGDSSPLHF.

The chain uses TRBV5-1 and TRBJ2-7; no clear D. The germline CDR1 and CDR2 sequences are SGHRS and YFSETQ. Trimming pared 2 bases from V and 0 bases from J, leaving 9 bases between. The CDR3 runs to 14 residues. In DNA form, the CDR3 reads TGCGCCAGCAGCTTTGGGCGCAGCTCCTACGAGCAGTACTTC. Translated, it gives CASSFGRSSYEQYF. Using reference TRBV5-1 and TRBJ2-7 for the parts outside the CDR3, the full variable domain is KAGVTQTPRYLIKTRGQQVTLSCSPISGHRSVSWYQQTPGQGLQFLFEYFSETQRNKGNFPGRFSGRQFSNSRSEMNVSTLELGDSALYLCASSFGRSSYEQYFGPGTRLTVT.

J is TRBJ1-1 and V is TRBV4-1; TRBD1 is a possible D gene (5 bases). Trimming removed 3 bases at V and 0 bases at J, with 8 bases between. CDR3 length equals 14 residues. Germline CDR1 is MGHRA and CDR2 is YSYEKL. For the CDR3, the DNA is TGCGCCAGCAGCCAGGTGACAGTGAACACTGAAGCTTTCTTT. Its translation: CASSQVTVNTEAFF.

This clone was picked up a small number of times. The rearrangement joins TRBV19 to TRBJ1-6; a possible D gene is TRBD1 (5 bases). Trimming shortened V by 5 bases and J by 7 bases, and 12 bases separated the two germline ends. Germline V gene lookup returns CDR1 LNHDA and CDR2 SQIVND (reference sequence). The length of the CDR3 is 14 residues. The DNA for the CDR3 is TGTGCCAGTAGTTTGGGGACGGACAATTCACCCCTCCACTTT. Protein: CASSLGTDNSPLHF.

This chain joins TRBV18 and TRBJ2-7; possibly TRBD1 for D (5 bases). V lost 4 bases to trimming and J lost 2 bases, with 6 bases between them. Looked up from germline, CDR1 is KGHSH and CDR2 is LQKENI. CDR3 size: 12 residues. CDR3 in amino acids: CASSRGPYEQYF. In nucleotides, the CDR3 is TGTGCCAGCTCACGGGGCCCCTACGAGCAGTACTTC. Filled out from reference TRBV18 and TRBJ2-7, the complete variable domain reads NAGVMQNPRHLVRRRGQEARLRCSPMKGHSHVYWYRQLPEEGLKFMVYLQKENIIDESGMPKERFSAEFPKEGPSILRIQQVVRGDSAAYFCASSRGPYEQYFGPGTRLTVT.

This sequence joins TRBV6-5 and TRBJ2-7; D not certain. Deletions cut 2 bases from V and 6 bases from J, with 11 bases between. Germline CDR1 reads MNHEY; CDR2 reads SVGAGI. This CDR3 contains 13 residues. The CDR3 region is CASSYAVVGEQYF. DNA for the CDR3: TGTGCCAGCAGTTACGCGGTTGTTGGCGAGCAGTACTTC.

V is TRBV7-2 and J is TRBJ1-1, with 8 positions matching TRBD1. The junction had 10 bases not matched to a gene; V was cut back by 5 bases and J by 5 bases. The CDR3 covers 15 residues. Germline V gene lookup returns CDR1 SGHTA and CDR2 FQGNSA. CDR3: CASSNPTGGGTEAFF. The CDR3, as DNA: TGTGCCAGCAGCAATCCTACAGGGGGTGGAACTGAAGCTTTCTTT.

This chain links TRBV5-8 with TRBJ2-5, with 10 nucleotides matching TRBD1. Germline V gene data show CDR1 as SGHTS and CDR2 as YDEGEE. With V trimmed by 3 bases and J by 0 bases, 2 bases remained unmatched. The CDR3 has 15 residues. This CDR3 reads CASSSGQGHQETQYF. The CDR3 DNA reads as TGTGCCAGCAGCTCGGGACAGGGGCACCAAGAGACCCAGTACTTC.

This clone was recorded a few times. This rearrangement joins TRBV5-6 to TRBJ1-1; 7 bases align to TRBD1. The CDR3 has 16 residues. Germline lookup yields CDR1 SGHDT and CDR2 YYEEEE. Trimming cost V 0 bases and J 0 bases; bases outside gene matches: 5. The CDR3 spells CASSLERGRLNTEAFF. Written as DNA, the CDR3 is TGTGCCAGCAGCTTGGAGAGGGGGCGATTGAACACTGAAGCTTTCTTT.

The chain joins TRBV7-9 to TRBJ2-7; D is perhaps TRBD2 (6 bases). Trimming removed 1 base from V and 5 bases from J, with 12 bases in between. The CDR3 sequence is 14 residues long. Per the germline V gene, CDR1 is SEHNR and CDR2 is FQNEAQ (reference sequence). CDR3 sequence reads: CASSLGGARDEQYF. For the CDR3, the DNA is TGTGCCAGCAGCTTAGGCGGGGCCAGGGACGAGCAGTACTTC.

The chain is built from TRBV10-2 and TRBJ1-2; 9 bases align to TRBD1. The junction had 16 bases not matched to a gene; V was cut back by 5 bases and J by 3 bases. The CDR3 extends over 18 amino acids. Germline CDR1 WSHSY, CDR2 SAAADI. Here the CDR3 DNA reads TGCGCCAGCAGTTTACCGGGACAGGGTAGGAGGAGTGACTATGGCTACACCTTC. It encodes CASSLPGQGRRSDYGYTF.

This clone turned up a few times. The genes are TRBV5-4 and TRBJ2-1; 7 bases map to TRBD2. Germline V gene sequence: CDR1 SGHNT, CDR2 YYREEE (reference sequence). V lost 7 bases, J lost 7 bases, and 14 bases stayed unmatched. This CDR3 spans 15 amino acids. The CDR3 reads CASRVAGEPRNEQFF. DNA of the CDR3: TGTGCCAGCCGGGTGGCGGGAGAACCGAGAAATGAGCAGTTCTTC.

The count of this clone is one. CDR3 residues: CASSPSPDSNQPQHF. The CDR3 DNA sequence: TGTGCCAGCAGCCCCAGCCCCGATAGCAATCAGCCCCAGCATTTT. The V call is TRBV5-4, the J call TRBJ1-5; D not certain. Germline-derived CDR1 and CDR2 are SGHNT and YYREEE (reference sequence). Trimming removed 4 bases from V and 0 bases from J, with 11 bases in between. The CDR3 contains 15 residues.

This chain connects TRBV6-5 to TRBJ1-2; D might be TRBD1 (6 bases). V was shortened by 2 bases and J by 8 bases, with 12 bases between the two germline ends. In germline, CDR1 is MNHEY, CDR2 SVGAGI. The CDR3 runs 13 residues. This chain's CDR3 is CASSYQGTRGYTF. CDR3 sequence (DNA): TGTGCCAGCAGTTACCAGGGGACTAGAGGCTACACCTTC.

The sample holds a few counts of this clone. The chain joins TRBV6-5 to TRBJ2-1; D unresolved. CDR3 length: 15 amino acids. Germline assignment: CDR1 MNHEY and CDR2 SVGAGI. Between the trimmed V and J ends, which lost 4 bases and 6 bases, there was a span of 16 bases. CDR3 nucleotide sequence: TGTGCCAGCAGTTCCCGTTGGGCTAGTGGCAATGAGCAGTTCTTC. This gives the protein CASSSRWASGNEQFF.

This rearrangement joins TRBV5-8 to TRBJ1-5; D is possibly TRBD1 (5 bases). CDR3 length: 12 amino acids. Between the trimmed V and J ends, which lost 3 bases and 15 bases, there was a span of 16 bases. Germline V gene sequence: CDR1 SGHTS, CDR2 YDEGEE. The CDR3 spells CASSSWDVAGHF. DNA for the CDR3: TGTGCCAGCAGCTCTTGGGACGTGGCTGGGCATTTT.

This clone has a handful of counts. V is TRBV10-1 and J is TRBJ1-5; D unresolved. Between the trimmed V and J ends, which lost 4 bases and 3 bases, there was a span of 7 bases. The CDR3 spans 13 residues. CDR1 WNHNN and CDR2 SYGVQD come from the germline V gene (reference sequence). Here the CDR3 reads CASSASINQPQHF. The CDR3 DNA reads as TGCGCCAGCAGTGCTTCAATCAATCAGCCCCAGCATTTT.

CDR3 loop: CASTGDGSYEQYF. The CDR3 nucleotides are TGTGCCAGCACCGGGGACGGCTCCTACGAGCAGTACTTC. The V and J genes are TRBV6-5 and TRBJ2-7, with D perhaps TRBD1 or TRBD2 (5 bases each). V lost 7 bases and J lost 0, with 10 bases in between. The germline gives CDR1 MNHEY, CDR2 SVGAGI. The CDR3 extends over 13 amino acids.

The chain couples TRBV20-1 to TRBJ2-1; D remains unclear. Trimming removed 3 bases from V and 6 bases from J, with 6 bases in between. This CDR3 comprises 11 residues. The germline CDR1 and CDR2 sequences are DFQATT and SNEGSKA (reference sequence). The CDR3 nucleotides read TGCAGTGCTAGCCTTATCAATGAGCAGTTCTTC. Translating it yields CSASLINEQFF.

This chain links TRBV19 with TRBJ1-2; D is undetermined. Germline CDR1 reads LNHDA; CDR2 reads SQIVND (reference sequence). The CDR3 consists of 16 residues. V was shortened by 8 bases and J by 6 bases, with 25 bases between the two germline ends. The CDR3 sequence is CASGLGSFAFRDGYTF. For the CDR3, the DNA is TGTGCCAGTGGGTTAGGGAGCTTTGCTTTTCGTGATGGCTACACCTTC.

The chain has TRBV20-1 and TRBJ2-3; unclear D gene. Trimming cost V 3 bases and J 1 base, with 8 bases left between them. This CDR3 spans 13 amino acids. Germline V gene lookup returns CDR1 DFQATT and CDR2 SNEGSKA (reference sequence). In nucleotides, the CDR3 is TGCAGTGCTAGTCAACCGGGCACAGATACGCAGTATTTT. As protein: CSASQPGTDTQYF.

This clone was seen only once. The genes are TRBV19 and TRBJ2-1; no definite D call. The CDR3 spans 14 residues. Germline V lookup: CDR1 LNHDA, CDR2 SQIVND (reference sequence). Trimming left V 5 bases short and J 7 bases short, with 15 bases between. In DNA, the CDR3 is TGTGCCAGTAGTGCGCTGGGTCCTCTTAATGAGCAGTTCTTC. Translated, it gives CASSALGPLNEQFF.

The chain carries TRBV4-2 and TRBJ1-5, with unresolved D. The V gene lost 1 base and the J gene lost 1 base, with 2 bases spanning the gap. CDR1 is LGHNA, CDR2 YNFKEQ, per germline. The CDR3 is made up of 13 amino acids. CDR3: CASSQGSNQPQHF. The CDR3 DNA reads TGTGCCAGCAGCCAAGGCAGCAATCAGCCCCAGCATTTT.

This clone occurred once. The rearrangement joins TRBV12-1 to TRBJ1-1. TRBV12-1 is classified as a pseudogene. This CDR3 spans 14 amino acids. For the CDR3, the DNA is TGTGCCCCCTTCCCGGGACCGCAGAACACTGAAGCTTTCTTT. Protein: CAPFPGPQNTEAFF.

This chain links TRBV11-2 with TRBJ1-3, with D possibly matching TRBD1 (5 bases). The CDR3 length is 16 residues. Trimming pared 5 bases from V and 2 bases from J, leaving 16 bases between. Germline CDR1 is SGHAT and CDR2 is FQNNGV. CDR3 sequence: CASSPVGTSAGNTIYF. CDR3 coding DNA: TGTGCCAGCAGCCCCGTAGGGACGTCGGCTGGAAACACCATATATTTT. Filled out from reference TRBV11-2 and TRBJ1-3, the complete variable domain reads EAGVAQSPRYKIIEKRQSVAFWCNPISGHATLYWYQQILGQGPKLLIQFQNNGVVDDSQLPKDRFSAERLKGVDSTLKIQPAKLEDSAVYLCASSPVGTSAGNTIYFGEGSWLTVV.

V gene TRBV6-5 combines with J gene TRBJ1-1; TRBD1 matches at 7 bases. Germline CDR1 and CDR2: MNHEY and SVGAGI. V shed 5 bases, J shed 5 bases, and the junction held 11 bases outside the gene matches. This CDR3 has 15 amino acids. The CDR3 nucleotides read TGTGCCAGCAGTCCCGGGACAGCTCTTCGGACTGAAGCTTTCTTT. Its protein is CASSPGTALRTEAFF.

This clone came up a few times. The CDR3 loop is CASSLVGTRSGEKLFF. CDR3 bases: TGCGCCAGCAGCTTGGTGGGGACAAGATCGGGGGAAAAACTGTTTTTT. This rearrangement joins TRBV5-1 to TRBJ1-4, with a weak D call TRBD1 (6 bases). V dropped 0 bases and J dropped 8 bases, with 17 bases sitting between them. Germline loops: CDR1 SGHRS, CDR2 YFSETQ. The CDR3 is made up of 16 amino acids.